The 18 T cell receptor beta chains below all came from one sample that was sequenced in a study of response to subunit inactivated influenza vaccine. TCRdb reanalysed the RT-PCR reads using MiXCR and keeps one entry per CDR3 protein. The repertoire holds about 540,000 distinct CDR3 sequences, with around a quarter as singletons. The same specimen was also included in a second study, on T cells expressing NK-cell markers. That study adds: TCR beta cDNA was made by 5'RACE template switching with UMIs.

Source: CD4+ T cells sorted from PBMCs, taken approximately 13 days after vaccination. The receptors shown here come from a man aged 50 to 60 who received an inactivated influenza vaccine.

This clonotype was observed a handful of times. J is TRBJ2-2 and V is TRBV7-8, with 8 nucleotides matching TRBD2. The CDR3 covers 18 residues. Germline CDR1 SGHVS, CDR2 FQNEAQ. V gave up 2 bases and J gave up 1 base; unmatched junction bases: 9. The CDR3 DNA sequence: TGTGCCAGCAGCTTAAGTAATCCTAGCGGGCTGAACACCGGGGAGCTGTTTTTT. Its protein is CASSLSNPSGLNTGELFF.

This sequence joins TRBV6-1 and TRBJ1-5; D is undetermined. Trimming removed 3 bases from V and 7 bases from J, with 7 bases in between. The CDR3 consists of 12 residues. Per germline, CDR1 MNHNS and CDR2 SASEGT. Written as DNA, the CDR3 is TGTGCCAGCAGTGACACTCACCAGCCCCAGCATTTT. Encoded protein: CASSDTHQPQHF.

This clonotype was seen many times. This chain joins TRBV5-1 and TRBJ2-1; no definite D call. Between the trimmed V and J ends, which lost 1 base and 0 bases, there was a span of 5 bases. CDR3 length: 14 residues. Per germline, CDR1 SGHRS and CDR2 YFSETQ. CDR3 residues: CASSLRVSYNEQFF. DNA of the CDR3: TGCGCCAGCAGCTTGAGGGTCTCCTACAATGAGCAGTTCTTC.

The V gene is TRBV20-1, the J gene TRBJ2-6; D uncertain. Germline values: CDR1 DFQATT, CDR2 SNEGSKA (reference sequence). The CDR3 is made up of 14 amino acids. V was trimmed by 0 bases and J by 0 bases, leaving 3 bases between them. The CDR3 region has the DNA TGCAGTGCTAGAGAACTCTCTGGGGCCAACGTCCTGACTTTC. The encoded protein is CSARELSGANVLTF.

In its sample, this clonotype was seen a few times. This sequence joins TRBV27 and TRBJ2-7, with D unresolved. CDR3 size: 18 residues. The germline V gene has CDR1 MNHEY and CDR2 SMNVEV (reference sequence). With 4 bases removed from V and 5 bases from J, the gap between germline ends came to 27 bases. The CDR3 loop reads CASSSILSPATRPNEQYF. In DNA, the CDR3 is TGTGCCAGCAGTTCTATCTTGTCGCCCGCCACCCGGCCGAACGAGCAGTACTTC.

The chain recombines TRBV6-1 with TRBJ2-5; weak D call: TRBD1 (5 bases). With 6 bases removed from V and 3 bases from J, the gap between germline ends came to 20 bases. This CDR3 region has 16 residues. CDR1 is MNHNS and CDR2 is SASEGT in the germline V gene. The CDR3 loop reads CASSPAGSGNKETQYF. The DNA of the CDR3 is TGTGCCAGCAGCCCGGCAGGGTCTGGAAACAAAGAGACCCAGTACTTC.

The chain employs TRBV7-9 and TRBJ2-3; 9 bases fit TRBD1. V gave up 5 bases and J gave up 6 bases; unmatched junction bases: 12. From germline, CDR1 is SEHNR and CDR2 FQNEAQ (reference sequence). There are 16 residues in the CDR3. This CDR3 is CASSDSDRGSRDTQYF. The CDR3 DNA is TGTGCCAGCAGCGATTCGGACAGGGGATCGAGGGATACGCAGTATTTT.

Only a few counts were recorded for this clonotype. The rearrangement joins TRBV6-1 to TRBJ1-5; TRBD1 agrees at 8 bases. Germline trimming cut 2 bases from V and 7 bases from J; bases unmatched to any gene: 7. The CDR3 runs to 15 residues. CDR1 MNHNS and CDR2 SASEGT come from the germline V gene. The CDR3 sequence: CASSERTGHEQPQHF. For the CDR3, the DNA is TGTGCCAGCAGTGAACGGACAGGGCATGAACAGCCCCAGCATTTT.

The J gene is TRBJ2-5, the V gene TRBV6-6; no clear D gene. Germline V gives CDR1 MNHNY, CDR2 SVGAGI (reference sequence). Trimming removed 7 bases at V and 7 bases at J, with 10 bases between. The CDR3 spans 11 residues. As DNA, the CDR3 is TGTGCCAGCACTGGGTCTACGACCCAGTACTTC. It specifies CASTGSTTQYF.

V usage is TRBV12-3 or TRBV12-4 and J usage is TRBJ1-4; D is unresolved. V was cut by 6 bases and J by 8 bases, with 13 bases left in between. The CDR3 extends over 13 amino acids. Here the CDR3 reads CASSLGEREKLFF. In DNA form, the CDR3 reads TGTGCCAGCAGCCTTGGTGAGCGGGAAAAACTGTTTTTT.

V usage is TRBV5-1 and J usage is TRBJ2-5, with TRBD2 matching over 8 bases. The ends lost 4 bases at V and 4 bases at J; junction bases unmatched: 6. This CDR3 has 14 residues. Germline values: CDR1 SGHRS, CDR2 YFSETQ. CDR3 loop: CASSKGLVPETQYF. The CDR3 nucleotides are TGCGCCAGCAGCAAGGGACTAGTTCCAGAGACCCAGTACTTC. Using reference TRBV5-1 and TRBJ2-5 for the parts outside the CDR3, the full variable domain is KAGVTQTPRYLIKTRGQQVTLSCSPISGHRSVSWYQQTPGQGLQFLFEYFSETQRNKGNFPGRFSGRQFSNSRSEMNVSTLELGDSALYLCASSKGLVPETQYFGPGTRLLVL.

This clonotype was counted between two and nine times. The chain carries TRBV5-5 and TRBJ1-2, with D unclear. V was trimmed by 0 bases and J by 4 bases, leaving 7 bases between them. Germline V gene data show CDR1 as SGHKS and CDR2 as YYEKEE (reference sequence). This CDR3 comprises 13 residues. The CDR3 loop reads CASSLGAVYGYTF. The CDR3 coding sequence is TGTGCCAGCAGCTTGGGCGCGGTCTATGGCTACACCTTC.

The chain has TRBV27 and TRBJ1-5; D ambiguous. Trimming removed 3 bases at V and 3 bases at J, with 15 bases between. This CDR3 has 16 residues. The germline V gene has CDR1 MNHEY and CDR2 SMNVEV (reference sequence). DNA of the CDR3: TGTGCCAGCAGTTTTAGTGCCAACAGAAACAATCAGCCCCAGCATTTT. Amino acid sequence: CASSFSANRNNQPQHF.

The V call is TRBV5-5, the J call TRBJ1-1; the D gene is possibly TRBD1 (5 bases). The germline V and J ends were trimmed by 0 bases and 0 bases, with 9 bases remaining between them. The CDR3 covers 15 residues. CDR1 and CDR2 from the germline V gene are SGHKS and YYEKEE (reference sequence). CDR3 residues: CASSLVRQLNTEAFF. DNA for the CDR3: TGTGCCAGCAGCTTGGTCCGACAGCTGAACACTGAAGCTTTCTTT.

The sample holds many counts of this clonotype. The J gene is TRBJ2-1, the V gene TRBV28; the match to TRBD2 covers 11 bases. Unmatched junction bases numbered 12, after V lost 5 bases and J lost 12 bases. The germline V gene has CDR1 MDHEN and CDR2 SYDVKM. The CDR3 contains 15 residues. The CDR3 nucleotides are TGTGCCAGCAGTACAGGGACTAGCGGAAGTAGAGGGCAGTTCTTC. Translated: CASSTGTSGSRGQFF. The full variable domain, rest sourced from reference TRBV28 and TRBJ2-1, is DVKVTQSSRYLVKRTGEKVFLECVQDMDHENMFWYRQDPGLGLRLIYFSYDVKMKEKGDIPEGYSVSREKKERFSLILESASTNQTSMYLCASSTGTSGSRGQFFGPGTRLTVL.

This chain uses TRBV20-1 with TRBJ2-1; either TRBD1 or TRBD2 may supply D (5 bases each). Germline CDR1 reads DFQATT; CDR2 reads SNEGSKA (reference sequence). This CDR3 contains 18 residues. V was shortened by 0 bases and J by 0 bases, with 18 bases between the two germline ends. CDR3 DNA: TGCAGTGCTAGAGATCCCCTTCTCCGGGACGGCTCCTACAATGAGCAGTTCTTC. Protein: CSARDPLLRDGSYNEQFF.

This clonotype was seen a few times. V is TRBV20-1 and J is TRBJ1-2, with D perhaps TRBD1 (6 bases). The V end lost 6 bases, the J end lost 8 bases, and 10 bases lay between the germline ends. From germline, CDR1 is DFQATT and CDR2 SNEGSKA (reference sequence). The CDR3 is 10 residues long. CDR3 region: CSAWDTGYTF. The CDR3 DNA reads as TGCAGTGCGTGGGACACCGGCTACACCTTC.

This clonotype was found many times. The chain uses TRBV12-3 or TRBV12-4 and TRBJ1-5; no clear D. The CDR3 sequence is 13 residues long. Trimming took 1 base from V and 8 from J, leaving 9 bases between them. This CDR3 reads CASSLGAVEPQHF. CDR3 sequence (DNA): TGTGCCAGCAGTTTAGGGGCGGTGGAGCCCCAGCATTTT.